The 21 T cell receptor beta chains listed next were all sequenced from one sample in a study of tumor-infiltrating lymphocytes in primary liver carcinoma. TCR beta cDNA was prepared out of around 460 ng total RNA by means of a constant-region primer. Investigators got TCR beta libraries out of three nested multiplex PCR rounds, done with slightly modified ARM-PCR. The first two PCR rounds used TRBV1-TRBV30 primers with a Cbeta primer, approximately 10 cycles each. Via MiXCR, TCRdb re-called the multiplex PCR reads, giving one row per CDR3 protein. Found here are about 25,000 distinct CDR3 sequences, 77% of them singletons; the top ten hold 32%. Investigators took RNA and DNA out together from roughly 21-30 mg of unsorted bulk tissue. The material sequenced was liver tumor tissue from sampling region 5. This sample's subset: tumor region T5, tumor centre. The origin of the receptors is a woman aged 25-40 years with primary liver carcinoma and hepatitis B virus infection.

CDR3 in DNA: TGTGCCAACTGTATTTGCGGAAGCTCCTACAATGAGCAGTTCTTC. This sequence encodes CANCICGSSYNEQFF. J is TRBJ2-1 and V is TRBV12-3 or TRBV12-4; D unclear. Trimming removed 10 bases at V and 0 bases at J, with 16 bases between. CDR3 length: 15 amino acids.

About this clonotype: A junction boundary mismatches the germline segment, possibly from a read error. The rearrangement uses TRBV6-2 or TRBV6-3 and TRBJ2-1; 10 bases align to TRBD2. The CDR3 contains 17 residues. CDR1 is MNHEY and CDR2 is SVGEGT in the germline V gene. This CDR3 reads CASTYREVSGRDSEQFF. Here the CDR3 DNA reads TGTGCCAGCACTTACCGGGAGGTGAGCGGGAGGGACAGTGAGCAGTTCTTC.

This clonotype was recorded once. Compared with germline, one end of the junction differs, possibly owing to a read error. V and J are TRBV11-2 and TRBJ2-1; D is ambiguous. The CDR3 is 15 amino acids. Germline CDR1 reads SGHAT; CDR2 reads FQNNGV. The CDR3 is CASSLDGSTYNEHLF. DNA of the CDR3: TGTGCCAGCAGCTTAGATGGAAGTACCTACAATGAGCACCTCTTC.

On this clonotype itself: The conserved phenylalanine or tryptophan is not found at the CDR3 terminus, so this likely reflects a read error. The chain has TRBV10-2 and TRBJ1-1, with D unclear. The CDR3 consists of 14 residues. CDR1 is WSHSY and CDR2 is SAAADI in the germline V gene. CDR3 nucleotide sequence: TGCGCCAGCGGTGAGTCGAAGGCGGGTACTGAAGCTTTCCTT. Protein sequence: CASGESKAGTEAFL.

Concerning this clonotype: An end of the junction differs from the germline gene, which may be a read error. V usage is TRBV10-3 and J usage is TRBJ1-3; D gene ambiguous. The CDR3 runs to 14 residues. Germline CDR1 reads ENHRY; CDR2 reads SYGVKD. The CDR3 DNA follows: TGTGCCATCAGTGAGTCAGTATCTGGAAGCACCGTATATTTT. Its protein is CAISESVSGSTVYF.

Concerning this clonotype: A read error may account for a junction end that differs from germline. The V call is TRBV11-2, the J call TRBJ1-4, with a tentative D call TRBD1 (5 bases). In germline, CDR1 is SGHAT, CDR2 FQNNGV. CDR3 length equals 14 residues. The CDR3 DNA sequence: TGTGCCAGCAGCTTAGAGGCTGGGGACGAAAAACTGTTCTTC. It encodes CASSLEAGDEKLFF.

This chain joins TRBV28 and TRBJ2-1; 8 bases fit TRBD1. The germline V gene has CDR1 MDHEN and CDR2 SYDVKM. The CDR3 loop spans 17 amino acids. The V and J ends lost 5 bases and 6 bases, in that order; junction bases with no gene match: 15. CDR3 amino acids: CASSPEQGAGGVNEQFF. The CDR3 DNA follows: TGTGCCAGCAGTCCAGAGCAGGGGGCAGGGGGAGTCAATGAGCAGTTCTTC.

This clonotype has only one observation. It is likely a read error, because the conserved phenylalanine at the end of the CDR3 is missing. Here the CDR3 DNA reads TGTGCCAGCAGCTTGGCACCAAGAGTCACGGGGGTGCTGTTTTAT. This encodes CASSLAPRVTGVLFY. The chain carries TRBV5-6 and TRBJ2-2; D is perhaps TRBD2 (6 bases). Germline V gene sequence: CDR1 SGHDT, CDR2 YYEEEE. This CDR3 has 15 residues.

In its sample, this clonotype was seen many times. V and J are TRBV28 and TRBJ2-7; TRBD2 matches at 7 bases. The CDR3 is made up of 11 amino acids. Germline V gene sequence: CDR1 MDHEN, CDR2 SYDVKM. CDR3 loop: CCSGGNYEQYF. Written as DNA, the CDR3 is TGTTGTTCGGGAGGAAACTACGAGCAGTACTTC.

Concerning this clonotype itself: Its ends do not fully match the called genes, so a read error is possible. The rearrangement links TRBV5-1 to TRBJ2-2; the D gene is possibly TRBD1 (6 bases). There are 17 residues in the CDR3. Germline lookup yields CDR1 SGHRS and CDR2 YFSETQ. The CDR3 nucleotides read TGCCCCAGCAGCTTGGGCCACCGGGACAAAGCGGCCGGGGAGCTGTTTTTT. Protein: CPSSLGHRDKAAGELFF.

This clonotype was detected a few times. A much larger clone is a single base away; this may be a read error. This chain joins TRBV7-9 and TRBJ2-7; unclear D gene. The germline V gene encodes CDR1 SEHNR and CDR2 FQNEAQ (reference sequence). CDR3 length: 13 residues. With 5 bases removed from V and 6 bases from J, the gap between germline ends came to 14 bases. CDR3 nucleotides: TGTGCCAGCAGCCCGATTAGCACTGGCGAGCAGTACTTC. Its protein product is CASSPISTGEQYF.

In regard to this clonotype: An end of the junction does not agree with germline; a read error may underlie this. This chain links TRBV6-1 with TRBJ2-3, with 9 positions matching TRBD2. The CDR3 runs 15 residues. The germline V gene encodes CDR1 MNHNS and CDR2 SASEGT. The CDR3 loop is CASSHLAGAIDTQYF. CDR3 coding DNA: TGTGCCAGCAGTCACTTAGCGGGAGCCATAGATACACAGTATTTT.

The chain carries TRBV6-2 or TRBV6-3 and TRBJ2-3, with D unclear. The CDR3 sequence is 13 residues long. The V end was cut by 2 bases, the J end by 9 bases, with 12 bases between. Per the germline V gene, CDR1 is MNHEY and CDR2 is SVGEGT. DNA for the CDR3: TGTGCCAGCAGTTACGCGTTGTTGGGCACGCAGTATTTT. It translates to CASSYALLGTQYF.

To note about this clonotype: A single base separates this from a much larger clone, so it may be a read error. The CDR3 DNA reads TGTGCCAGCAGCTTAGTGGGACTAGCGACTAGCACAGATACGCAGTATTTT. Its translation: CASSLVGLATSTDTQYF. V usage is TRBV11-2 and J usage is TRBJ2-3, with 10 bases matching TRBD2. Germline CDR1 reads SGHAT; CDR2 reads FQNNGV. This CDR3 is built from 17 residues. J was trimmed by 0 bases and V by 1 base; bases with no gene match: 4.

The rearrangement links TRBV11-2 to TRBJ2-5; the D gene is possibly TRBD2 (5 bases). CDR3 size: 14 residues. Trimming cost V 9 bases and J 7 bases, with 21 bases left between them. Germline CDR1 SGHAT, CDR2 FQNNGV. CDR3 protein: CASSRDTIGVTQYF. The CDR3 nucleotides are TGTGCCAGTAGCCGTGATACTATCGGGGTGACCCAGTACTTC. Drawing the rest from reference TRBV11-2 and TRBJ2-5, the complete variable domain is EAGVAQSPRYKIIEKRQSVAFWCNPISGHATLYWYQQILGQGPKLLIQFQNNGVVDDSQLPKDRFSAERLKGVDSTLKIQPAKLEDSAVYLCASSRDTIGVTQYFGPGTRLLVL.

V and J are TRBV6-1 and TRBJ2-7; no clear D gene. From germline, CDR1 is MNHNS and CDR2 SASEGT. CDR3 length equals 11 residues. Trimming cost V 11 bases and J 6 bases, with 14 bases left between them. The CDR3, as DNA: TGTGCCTGCAATGATTTTTGCGAGCAGTACTTC. Encoded protein: CACNDFCEQYF.

The chain is built from TRBV12-5 and TRBJ2-1; D may be TRBD2 (5 bases). V shed 6 bases and J shed 12 bases, with 24 bases lying between them. CDR1 is LGHNT and CDR2 is FRNRAP in the germline V gene. CDR3 length: 15 amino acids. CDR3 sequence (DNA): TGTGCTAGTGGGACCGTGACTACCCTTATGGGTGGGCAGTTCTTC. It specifies CASGTVTTLMGGQFF.

J is TRBJ1-1 and V is TRBV11-2; 8 nucleotides match TRBD1. The germline CDR1 and CDR2 sequences are SGHAT and FQNNGV. V was pared by 5 bases and J by 13 bases, with 33 bases of the junction left unmatched. This CDR3 spans 20 amino acids. As DNA, the CDR3 is TGTGCCAGCAGCGCTCGGGACAGGAGGCGCAAGAGGTGGAGTAACACTGATGGTTTCTTT. Translating it yields CASSARDRRRKRWSNTDGFF.

Concerning this clonotype: This is likely a read error, given that the CDR3 carries no conserved phenylalanine or tryptophan at its end. V gene TRBV11-3 combines with J gene TRBJ2-1, with 13 nucleotides matching TRBD2. CDR3 size: 14 residues. CDR1 is SGHNT and CDR2 is YENEEA in the germline V gene. CDR3 in DNA: TGTGCCTGCAGCTCTGGACTAGCGGGGGCGAAGCAGTTCCTC. It translates to CACSSGLAGAKQFL.

Concerning this clonotype itself: The CDR3 end shows no conserved phenylalanine or tryptophan, and so a read error is likely. The chain links TRBV11-1 to TRBJ2-5; TRBD1 might be the D (6 bases). The CDR3 spans 14 residues. CDR1 is SGHAT, CDR2 FQDESV, per germline (reference sequence). CDR3 protein: CTSSWAGDIGTQYS. The CDR3 bases are TGTACCAGCAGCTGGGCAGGGGACATTGGGACCCAGTACTCC.

This clonotype was detected only a few times. This chain joins TRBV20-1 and TRBJ2-1; D might be TRBD2 (5 bases). The ends were cut back, 6 bases at V and 3 bases at J, with 21 bases in the middle. Germline V lookup: CDR1 DFQATT, CDR2 SNEGSKA (reference sequence). This CDR3 region has 16 residues. The DNA for the CDR3 is TGCAGTGCCCCACTAGGAGTTGGATCTCTCTACAATGAGCAGTTCTTC. Encoded protein: CSAPLGVGSLYNEQFF.